These T cell receptor beta chains were read from a single sample in a study of T-cell memory formation after mild COVID-19. TCRdb used MiXCR to reprocess the 5' RACE reads, holding one entry per CDR3 protein. The sample yields about 430,000 distinct CDR3 sequences, roughly 26% seen once. The sequenced sample was PBMCs or a T cell subset sorted from them (not recorded which). Receptor source: an adult woman who had mild COVID-19 (a few samples of this study predate the infection). Cell type and time point are not known. Each CDR3 is given without its conserved first and last residue. Fields, in order: V gene, J gene, CDR3 protein.

TRBV29-1	TRBJ2-3	SVLTSGDTQY
TRBV12-3/TRBV12-4	TRBJ2-7	ASSSTGYLGDEQY
TRBV5-1	TRBJ2-3	ASSWTDGMGTQY
TRBV7-2	TRBJ2-7	ASSFGQDYEQY
TRBV5-1	TRBJ2-3	ASSFSFDRGNTDTQY
TRBV24-1	TRBJ2-7	ATSETGQVGIYEQY
TRBV5-1	TRBJ2-1	ASSLLGGQGRIYSYNEQF
TRBV6-2/TRBV6-3	TRBJ2-2	ASSRDPSRELF
TRBV5-1	TRBJ2-5	ASSHRLEETQY
TRBV12-3/TRBV12-4	TRBJ2-6	ASTSSGGSGANVLT
TRBV29-1	TRBJ2-7	SVLPGQTSYEQY
TRBV5-1	TRBJ2-7	ASSSGHLAGGYEQY
TRBV24-1	TRBJ1-2	ATSDSWEVGYT
TRBV10-3	TRBJ2-1	AINTDRGLSNEQF
TRBV4-1	TRBJ1-5	ASSQDGGLSNQPQH
TRBV6-6	TRBJ2-7	ASSSLAGFNYEQY
TRBV7-8	TRBJ2-7	ASSKISGAYEQY
TRBV11-2	TRBJ2-3	ASSLDTWGLADTDTQY
TRBV7-2	TRBJ1-1	ASRTQGASTEAF
TRBV6-5	TRBJ1-6	ASSKTGERNSPLH
TRBV12-3/TRBV12-4	TRBJ1-2	ASSLATGGKV
TRBV7-8	TRBJ2-7	ASSKTSWSSGNFYEQY
TRBV21-1	TRBJ2-5	ASSSTLKARETQY
TRBV10-3	TRBJ1-1	AMAGLNTEAF
TRBV21-1	TRBJ1-2	ASSKSVTVFYGYT
TRBV5-1	TRBJ2-3	ASSLGTSGGTGTQY
TRBV29-1	TRBJ1-2	SVDDGGEGYT
TRBV5-1	TRBJ2-3	ASSSWTGRGTDTQY
TRBV7-9	TRBJ2-7	ASNPDGTYEQY
TRBV7-6	TRBJ2-1	ASSFEGVDEQF
TRBV29-1	TRBJ2-3	SVEGAADTQY
TRBV12-3/TRBV12-4	TRBJ2-7	ASSLQLVGGPEQY
TRBV12-3/TRBV12-4	TRBJ2-2	ASNGGAYTGELF
TRBV5-1	TRBJ1-2	ASSLDYSSYGYT
TRBV18	TRBJ1-2	ASSPSPGQGGNYGYT
TRBV6-5	TRBJ2-7	ASSYLQGRSYEQY
TRBV25-1	TRBJ2-5	ASSAYQGALKETQY
TRBV7-9	TRBJ2-1	ASSSPGVGEQF
TRBV10-2	TRBJ2-2	ASRSSGRSGELF
TRBV7-8	TRBJ2-5	ASSSRDGGPQETQY
TRBV12-3/TRBV12-4	TRBJ2-3	ASSTSDTTDTQY
TRBV7-8	TRBJ2-1	ASSLLGGSSYNEQF
TRBV5-1	TRBJ2-3	ASSWSGMGGDTQY
TRBV4-1	TRBJ2-1	ASSQDRASRWDEQF
TRBV7-6	TRBJ2-5	ASSLLPKETQY
TRBV7-2	TRBJ2-3	ASSLGMGGSGSTDTQY
TRBV5-1	TRBJ2-7	ASSTGTGYEQY
TRBV5-5	TRBJ1-2	ASSLDESGSRPGYGYT
TRBV12-3/TRBV12-4	TRBJ2-2	ASSLVAGVNGELF
TRBV5-1	TRBJ2-1	ASSLLGGQDPEQF
TRBV23-1	TRBJ2-1	ASSRRSSGTVSYNEQF
TRBV7-2	TRBJ1-1	ASSLPLTEAF